Below, 28 T cell receptor beta chains from the same sample are listed, as sequenced in a study of cytomegalovirus exposure and HLA in healthy donors. Primers: 60 Vbeta forward and 13 Jbeta reverse. Here immunoSEQ multiplex PCR was the method, and the copy in TCRdb shows in-frame clones only, minus some. The table lists some 99,000 clones, about 74% of them singletons. The source material was PBMCs. The source is a female donor in good health and CMV-seronegative.

The chain couples TRBV7-9 to TRBJ2-5; 10 bases map to TRBD1. The trim removed 1 base at V and 5 bases at J, leaving 4 bases unmatched. This CDR3 spans 15 amino acids. Germline assignment: CDR1 SEHNR and CDR2 FQNEAQ (reference sequence). This chain's CDR3 is CASSLGDRGGETQYF. The CDR3, as DNA: TGTGCCAGCAGCTTAGGGGACAGGGGAGGGGAGACCCAGTACTTC.

This rearrangement joins TRBV5-1 to TRBJ2-1; 9 bases agree with TRBD2. The V gene's germline CDR1 is SGHRS and CDR2 YFSETQ. The CDR3 loop spans 15 amino acids. V lost 0 bases and J lost 7; bases outside the gene matches: 5. The CDR3 reads CASSLVAGGPNEQFF. The CDR3 DNA follows: TGCGCCAGCAGCTTGGTCGCGGGGGGGCCGAATGAGCAGTTCTTC. Variable domain in full (rest from reference TRBV5-1 and TRBJ2-1): KAGVTQTPRYLIKTRGQQVTLSCSPISGHRSVSWYQQTPGQGLQFLFEYFSETQRNKGNFPGRFSGRQFSNSRSEMNVSTLELGDSALYLCASSLVAGGPNEQFFGPGTRLTVL.

The rearrangement uses TRBV4-1 and TRBJ2-5; D is uncertain. The CDR3 runs 15 residues. The V and J ends lost 0 bases and 5 bases respectively, with 13 bases between them. In germline, CDR1 is MGHRA, CDR2 YSYEKL. CDR3 bases: TGCGCCAGCAGCCAAGAAGCCTTCTCAAAGGAGACCCAGTACTTC. Its translation is CASSQEAFSKETQYF.

This chain links TRBV9 with TRBJ2-1; 12 bases match TRBD2. The CDR3 has 20 amino acids. V shed 1 base and J 0 bases; nucleotides not matched to a gene: 11. Per the germline V gene, CDR1 is SGDLS and CDR2 is YYNGEE. CDR3 DNA sequence: TGTGCCAGCAGCGTAAGGGCCCTAGCGGGGGGGAGTAGCTCCTACAATGAGCAGTTCTTC. This sequence encodes CASSVRALAGGSSSYNEQFF.

This clone has just a few counts. The same CDR3 can be traced to other DNA sequences in this sample. J is TRBJ1-1 and V is TRBV19; 7 bases map to TRBD1. The CDR3 consists of 14 residues. Germline CDR1 is LNHDA and CDR2 is SQIVND (reference sequence). Trimming took 3 bases from V and 5 from J; bases not matched to a gene: 6. Here the CDR3 reads CASSINRGGTEAFF. For the CDR3, the DNA is TGTGCCAGTAGTATTAACAGGGGTGGAACTGAAGCTTTCTTT. The full variable domain, in which reference TRBV19 and TRBJ1-1 provide the parts outside the CDR3, is DGGITQSPKYLFRKEGQNVTLSCEQNLNHDAMYWYRQDPGQGLRLIYYSQIVNDFQKGDIAEGYSVSREKKESFPLTVTSAQKNPTAFYLCASSINRGGTEAFFGQGTRLTVV.

The chain joins TRBV5-1 to TRBJ2-1; D is possibly TRBD2 (6 bases). Germline CDR1 and CDR2: SGHRS and YFSETQ. V was clipped by 2 bases and J by 6 bases, with 15 bases between them. CDR3 length: 15 residues. CDR3 DNA sequence: TGCGCCAGCAGCTTCGCTGGCGGAGGGCCCAATGAGCAGTTCTTC. Amino acids: CASSFAGGGPNEQFF.

This sequence joins TRBV30 and TRBJ2-7; D is perhaps TRBD2 (7 bases). V lost 1 base to trimming and J lost 2 bases, with 18 bases between them. Per the germline V gene, CDR1 is GTSNPN and CDR2 is SVGIG (reference sequence). This CDR3 has 16 amino acids. Here the CDR3 DNA reads TGTGCCTGGAGTGGATTAGGGAGGGGGAATCCCTACGAGCAGTACTTC. It is translated as CAWSGLGRGNPYEQYF.

The CDR3 coding sequence is TGTGCCAGCAGCGCGTCTTATACCAATACGCAGTATTTT. It yields the protein CASSASYTNTQYF. The chain has TRBV7-2 and TRBJ2-3; no clear D gene. Trimming removed 5 bases from V and 7 bases from J, with 13 bases in between. The V gene's germline CDR1 is SGHTA and CDR2 FQGNSA. The CDR3 spans 13 residues.

The chain uses TRBV19 and TRBJ2-1, with 13 bases identical to TRBD2. Germline lookup yields CDR1 LNHDA and CDR2 SQIVND (reference sequence). The CDR3 sequence is 17 residues long. V was clipped by 6 bases and J by 8 bases; unmatched bases: 13. CDR3 residues: CASRRDRTSGSSYEQFF. Written as DNA, the CDR3 is TGTGCCAGTAGAAGAGACCGGACTAGCGGGAGTTCCTATGAGCAGTTCTTC.

V gene TRBV5-8 combines with J gene TRBJ1-2; D unresolved. CDR3 length equals 17 residues. Germline CDR1 SGHTS, CDR2 YDEGEE. V was pared by 0 bases and J by 0 bases, with 15 bases between. This CDR3 reads CASSLGAGRPSNYGYTF. In nucleotides, the CDR3 is TGTGCCAGCAGCTTGGGAGCAGGCCGCCCTTCTAACTATGGCTACACCTTC.

V usage is TRBV5-1 and J usage is TRBJ1-5; D gene ambiguous. Germline assignment: CDR1 SGHRS and CDR2 YFSETQ. CDR3 length: 13 residues. Trimming took 4 bases from V and 0 from J, leaving 5 bases between them. The CDR3 protein is CASSENSNQPQHF. The DNA for the CDR3 is TGCGCCAGCAGCGAGAATAGCAATCAGCCCCAGCATTTT.

V gene TRBV28 combines with J gene TRBJ2-7, with TRBD1 matching over 11 bases. This CDR3 has 16 amino acids. J lost 3 bases, V lost 3 bases, and 7 bases had no gene match. The germline gives CDR1 MDHEN, CDR2 SYDVKM. The CDR3 here is CASSFRDRGIVYEQYF. In DNA form, the CDR3 reads TGTGCCAGCAGTTTCCGGGACAGGGGGATCGTCTACGAGCAGTACTTC. The whole variable domain, filled in from reference TRBV28 and TRBJ2-7, reads DVKVTQSSRYLVKRTGEKVFLECVQDMDHENMFWYRQDPGLGLRLIYFSYDVKMKEKGDIPEGYSVSREKKERFSLILESASTNQTSMYLCASSFRDRGIVYEQYFGPGTRLTVT.

V gene TRBV11-2 combines with J gene TRBJ2-2, with TRBD2 identical over 12 bases. The CDR3 contains 17 residues. Germline V gene sequence: CDR1 SGHAT, CDR2 FQNNGV. J lost 1 base, V lost 6 bases, and 6 bases had no gene match. CDR3 protein: CASRRWGLAGNTGELFF. CDR3 nucleotide sequence: TGTGCCAGCAGGCGATGGGGACTAGCGGGGAACACCGGGGAGCTGTTTTTT.

The V call is TRBV29-1, the J call TRBJ2-2; D remains unclear. CDR3 length: 12 amino acids. V gave up 1 base and J gave up 7 bases, with 7 bases separating them. The germline CDR1 and CDR2 sequences are SQVTM and ANQGSEA. Here the CDR3 DNA reads TGCAGCGTTGAAGTGGCAGGCGGGGAGCTGTTTTTT. Its protein is CSVEVAGGELFF.

This chain connects TRBV28 to TRBJ1-1; D may be TRBD1 (5 bases). The V and J ends lost 1 base and 5 bases respectively, with 23 bases between them. CDR3 length: 18 amino acids. Germline values: CDR1 MDHEN, CDR2 SYDVKM. The CDR3 reads CASSLFLIRTPGKTEAFF. In DNA, the CDR3 is TGTGCCAGCAGTTTATTCTTAATACGGACCCCAGGGAAAACTGAAGCTTTCTTT.

The gene calls are TRBV30 and TRBJ2-1, with TRBD1 identical over 9 bases. With 4 bases clipped from V and 7 bases from J, the junction kept 8 bases outside the gene matches. CDR3 length equals 14 residues. Germline CDR1 is GTSNPN and CDR2 is SVGIG (reference sequence). CDR3 region: CAWIRDRVGNEQFF. CDR3 DNA sequence: TGTGCCTGGATTAGGGACAGGGTAGGGAATGAGCAGTTCTTC.

The V call is TRBV9, the J call TRBJ2-3, with TRBD2 matching over 9 bases. This CDR3 is 16 amino acids long. CDR1 is SGDLS and CDR2 is YYNGEE in the germline V gene. Trimming took 4 bases from V and 0 from J; bases not matched to a gene: 6. CDR3 DNA sequence: TGTGCCAGCAGCCCCCGTAGCGGGAGAAGCACAGATACGCAGTATTTT. Translating it yields CASSPRSGRSTDTQYF.

The chain couples TRBV29-1 to TRBJ1-1; D is undetermined. Trimming stripped 7 bases from V and 4 bases from J, with 16 bases between. This CDR3 contains 13 residues. From germline, CDR1 is SQVTM and CDR2 ANQGSEA. CDR3 bases: TGCAGCGCCTACTTGGGGAGCGTCACTGAAGCTTTCTTT. It translates to CSAYLGSVTEAFF.

This sequence joins TRBV27 and TRBJ1-5; the match to TRBD1 covers 8 bases. V lost 5 bases and J lost 7; bases outside the gene matches: 4. CDR1 is MNHEY, CDR2 SMNVEV, per germline (reference sequence). The CDR3 is 13 amino acids. This CDR3 is CASSRDRWQPQHF. DNA of the CDR3: TGTGCCAGCAGTAGGGACAGGTGGCAGCCCCAGCATTTT.

CDR3 DNA sequence: TGTGCCAGTAGTATGCGGGGGCGTCGAGAGACCCAGTACTTC. Its translation is CASSMRGRRETQYF. The V and J genes are TRBV19 and TRBJ2-5; a possible D gene is TRBD2 (7 bases). Trimming pared 3 bases from V and 4 bases from J, leaving 12 bases between. The CDR3 runs to 14 residues. Germline CDR1 LNHDA, CDR2 SQIVND (reference sequence).

This chain uses TRBV6-1 with TRBJ1-5, with D tentatively TRBD1 (5 bases). V shed 0 bases and J shed 7 bases, with 7 bases lying between them. Germline assignment: CDR1 MNHNS and CDR2 SASEGT. The CDR3 totals 13 residues. CDR3 bases: TGTGCCAGCAGTGAAGCACGGGGGCAGCCCCAGCATTTT. It codes for CASSEARGQPQHF.

CDR3 amino acids: CASSDPGQGNYGYTF. CDR3 DNA: TGCGCCAGCAGCGATCCGGGACAGGGGAACTATGGCTACACCTTC. The chain links TRBV5-1 to TRBJ1-2, with 10 bases identical to TRBD1. Germline CDR1 SGHRS, CDR2 YFSETQ. With 4 bases clipped from V and 2 bases from J, the junction kept 5 bases outside the gene matches. The CDR3 length is 15 residues.

The chain is built from TRBV5-1 and TRBJ2-7; 10 bases are shared with TRBD2. Germline V gene sequence: CDR1 SGHRS, CDR2 YFSETQ. This CDR3 contains 15 residues. The V gene end was trimmed by 4 bases and the J gene end by 7 bases; junction bases not matched to a gene: 11. The CDR3 reads CASSHPGLAGVEQYF. CDR3 DNA sequence: TGCGCCAGCAGCCACCCGGGTCTAGCGGGAGTTGAGCAGTACTTC.

The rearrangement links TRBV7-2 to TRBJ1-2; 10 bases fit TRBD1. V lost 5 bases to trimming and J lost 4 bases; unmatched junction nucleotides: 7. CDR3 length: 15 amino acids. Germline V CDR1 and CDR2: SGHTA, FQGNSA. In nucleotides, the CDR3 is TGTGCCAGCAGCCTAAGGACAGGGGGGAGCTATGGCTACACCTTC. Translated, it gives CASSLRTGGSYGYTF.

Notes on this clone: Relative to the germline gene, one junction end is altered; a read error may explain this. The V gene is TRBV19, the J gene TRBJ2-2; perhaps TRBD2 as D (6 bases). This CDR3 is 14 amino acids long. The germline V gene has CDR1 LNHDA and CDR2 SQIVND (reference sequence). The CDR3 nucleotides read TGTGCCAGTGGTATTTCGGGGGAGACCGGGGAGCTGTTTTTT. It specifies CASGISGETGELFF.

The rearrangement uses TRBV2 and TRBJ2-1, with D unclear. CDR1 SNHLY and CDR2 FYNNEI come from the germline V gene. Trimming took 6 bases from V and 1 from J, leaving 10 bases between them. CDR3 length: 14 amino acids. The CDR3 loop reads CASRLTLSYNEQFF. The CDR3 bases are TGTGCCAGCAGGCTTACCCTATCCTACAATGAGCAGTTCTTC.

A single count supports this clone. The chain recombines TRBV7-2 with TRBJ1-5, with 8 positions matching TRBD1. This CDR3 region has 14 residues. Germline-derived CDR1 and CDR2 are SGHTA and FQGNSA. The V and J ends lost 1 base and 5 bases, in that order; junction bases with no gene match: 1. The CDR3 DNA follows: TGTGCCAGCAGCTTAGGCAGGGGGCATCAGCCCCAGCATTTT. The encoded protein is CASSLGRGHQPQHF. The entire variable domain, with the rest obtained from reference TRBV7-2 and TRBJ1-5, is as follows: GAGVSQSPSNKVTEKGKDVELRCDPISGHTALYWYRQSLGQGLEFLIYFQGNSAPDKSGLPSDRFSAERTGGSVSTLTIQRTQQEDSAVYLCASSLGRGHQPQHFGDGTRLSIL.

The table lists this clone with a few counts. V gene TRBV5-5 combines with J gene TRBJ1-2; possibly TRBD1 for D (6 bases). The germline V gene encodes CDR1 SGHKS and CDR2 YYEKEE (reference sequence). Trimming took 6 bases from V and 2 from J, leaving 14 bases between them. The length of the CDR3 is 14 residues. The CDR3 bases are TGTGCCAGCACCCTGGCGGGGGGCAACTATGGCTACACCTTC. Translated, it gives CASTLAGGNYGYTF.